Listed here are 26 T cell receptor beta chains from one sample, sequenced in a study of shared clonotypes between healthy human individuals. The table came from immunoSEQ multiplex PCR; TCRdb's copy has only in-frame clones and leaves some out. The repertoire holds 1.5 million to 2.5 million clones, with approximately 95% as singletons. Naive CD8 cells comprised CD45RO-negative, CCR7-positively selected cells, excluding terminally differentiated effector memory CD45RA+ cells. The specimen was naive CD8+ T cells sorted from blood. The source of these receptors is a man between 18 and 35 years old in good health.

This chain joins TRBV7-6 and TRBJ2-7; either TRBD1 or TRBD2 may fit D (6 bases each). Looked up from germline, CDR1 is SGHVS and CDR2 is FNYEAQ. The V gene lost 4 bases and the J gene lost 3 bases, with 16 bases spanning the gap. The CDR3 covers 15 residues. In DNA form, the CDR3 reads TGTGCCAGCAGCTCCATGTGGGGGGCGGACTACGAGCAGTACTTC. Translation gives CASSSMWGADYEQYF.

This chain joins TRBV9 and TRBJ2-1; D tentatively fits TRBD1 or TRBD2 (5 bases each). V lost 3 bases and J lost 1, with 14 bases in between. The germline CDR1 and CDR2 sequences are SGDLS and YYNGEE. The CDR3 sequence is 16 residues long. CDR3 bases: TGTGCCAGCAGCGGGTTTGGGGGATGGTCCTACAATGAGCAGTTCTTC. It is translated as CASSGFGGWSYNEQFF.

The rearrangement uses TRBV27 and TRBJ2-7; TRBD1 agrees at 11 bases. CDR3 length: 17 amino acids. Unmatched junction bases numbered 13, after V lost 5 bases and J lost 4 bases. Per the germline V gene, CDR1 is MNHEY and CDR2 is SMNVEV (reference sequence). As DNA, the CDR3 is TGTGCCAGCAGTCTTTCCAGGACAGGGGGCTACCGGTACGAGCAGTACTTC. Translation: CASSLSRTGGYRYEQYF.

The chain's CDR3 is CASSVERLAGGNEQFF. DNA for the CDR3: TGTGCCAGCAGCGTAGAAAGACTAGCGGGAGGGAATGAGCAGTTCTTC. This chain joins TRBV9 and TRBJ2-1, with 14 nucleotides matching TRBD2. V lost 0 bases, J lost 7 bases, and 3 bases stayed unmatched. The CDR3 is 16 residues long. Germline assignment: CDR1 SGDLS and CDR2 YYNGEE.

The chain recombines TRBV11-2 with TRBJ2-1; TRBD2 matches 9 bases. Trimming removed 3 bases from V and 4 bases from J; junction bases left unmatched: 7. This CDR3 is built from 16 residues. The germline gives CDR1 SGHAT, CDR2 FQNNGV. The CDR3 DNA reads TGTGCCAGCAGCTTTCTTGCGGGGGGGAATTACAATGAGCAGTTCTTC. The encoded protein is CASSFLAGGNYNEQFF.

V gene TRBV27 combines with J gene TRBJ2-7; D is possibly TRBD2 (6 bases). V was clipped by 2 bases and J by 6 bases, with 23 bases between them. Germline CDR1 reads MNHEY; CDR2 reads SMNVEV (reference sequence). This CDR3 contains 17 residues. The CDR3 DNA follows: TGTGCCAGCAGTTTACTAGCCCCGACTAGTTTGCTAGGCGAGCAGTACTTC. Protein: CASSLLAPTSLLGEQYF.

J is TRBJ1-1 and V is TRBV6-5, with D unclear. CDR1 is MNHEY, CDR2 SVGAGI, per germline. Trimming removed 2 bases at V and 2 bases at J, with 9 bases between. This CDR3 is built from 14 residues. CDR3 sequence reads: CASSYVPDNTEAFF. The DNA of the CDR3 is TGTGCCAGCAGTTACGTCCCCGATAACACTGAAGCTTTCTTT.

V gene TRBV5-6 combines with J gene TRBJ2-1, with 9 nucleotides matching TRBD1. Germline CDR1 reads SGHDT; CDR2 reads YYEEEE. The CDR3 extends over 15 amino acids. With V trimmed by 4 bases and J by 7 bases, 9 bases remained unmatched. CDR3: CASSHKPGQGNEQFF. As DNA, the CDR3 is TGTGCCAGCAGCCATAAACCGGGACAGGGAAATGAGCAGTTCTTC. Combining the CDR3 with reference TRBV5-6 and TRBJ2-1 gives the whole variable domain DAGVTQSPTHLIKTRGQQVTLRCSPKSGHDTVSWYQQALGQGPQFIFQYYEEEERQRGNFPDRFSGHQFPNYSSELNVNALLLGDSALYLCASSHKPGQGNEQFFGPGTRLTVL.

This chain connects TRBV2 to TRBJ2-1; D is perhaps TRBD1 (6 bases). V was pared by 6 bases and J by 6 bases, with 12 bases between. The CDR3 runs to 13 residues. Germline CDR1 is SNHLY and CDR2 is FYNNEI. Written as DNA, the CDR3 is TGTGCCAGCAGGGGCGACAGGTTCAATGAGCAGTTCTTC. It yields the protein CASRGDRFNEQFF.

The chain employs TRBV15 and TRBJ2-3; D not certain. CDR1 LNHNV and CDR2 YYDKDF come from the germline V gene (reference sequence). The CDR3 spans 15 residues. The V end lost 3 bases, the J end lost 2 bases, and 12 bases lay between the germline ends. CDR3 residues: CATSSLDMDTDTQYF. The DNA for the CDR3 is TGTGCCACCAGCAGTCTTGATATGGACACAGATACGCAGTATTTT.

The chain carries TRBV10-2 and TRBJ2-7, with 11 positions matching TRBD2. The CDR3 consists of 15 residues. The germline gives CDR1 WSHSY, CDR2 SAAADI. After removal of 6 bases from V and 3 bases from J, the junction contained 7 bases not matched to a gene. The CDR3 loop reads CASSFSGRAIYEQYF. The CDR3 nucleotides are TGCGCCAGCAGCTTTAGCGGGAGGGCCATCTACGAGCAGTACTTC.

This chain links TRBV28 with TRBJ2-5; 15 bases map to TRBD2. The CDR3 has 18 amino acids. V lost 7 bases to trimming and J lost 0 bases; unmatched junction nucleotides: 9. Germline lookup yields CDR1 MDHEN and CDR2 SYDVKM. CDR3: CASTGLAGGPWYQETQYF. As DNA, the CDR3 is TGTGCCAGCACGGGACTAGCGGGGGGCCCATGGTACCAAGAGACCCAGTACTTC.

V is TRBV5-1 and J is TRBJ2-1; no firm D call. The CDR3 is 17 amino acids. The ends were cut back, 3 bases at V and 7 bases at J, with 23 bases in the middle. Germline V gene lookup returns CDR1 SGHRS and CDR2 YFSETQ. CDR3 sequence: CASSYRPSGDGKNEQFF. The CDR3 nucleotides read TGCGCCAGCAGCTACCGCCCCTCTGGCGATGGAAAGAATGAGCAGTTCTTC.

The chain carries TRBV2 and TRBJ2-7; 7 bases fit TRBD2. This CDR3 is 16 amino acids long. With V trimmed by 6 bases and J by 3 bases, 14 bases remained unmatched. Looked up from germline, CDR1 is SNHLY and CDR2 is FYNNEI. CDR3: CASSLQSGTLNYEQYF. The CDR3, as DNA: TGTGCCAGCAGCCTTCAGAGCGGGACTCTAAACTACGAGCAGTACTTC. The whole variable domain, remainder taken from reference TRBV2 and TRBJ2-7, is EPEVTQTPSHQVTQMGQEVILRCVPISNHLYFYWYRQILGQKVEFLVSFYNNEISEKSEIFDDQFSVERPDGSNFTLKIRSTKLEDSAMYFCASSLQSGTLNYEQYFGPGTRLTVT.

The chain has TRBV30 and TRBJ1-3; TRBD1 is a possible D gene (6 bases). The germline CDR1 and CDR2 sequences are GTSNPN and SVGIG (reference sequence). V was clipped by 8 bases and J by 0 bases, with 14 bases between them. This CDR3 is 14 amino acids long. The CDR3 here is CATGGDNSGNTIYF. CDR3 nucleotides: TGTGCCACCGGGGGGGACAACTCTGGAAACACCATATATTTT.

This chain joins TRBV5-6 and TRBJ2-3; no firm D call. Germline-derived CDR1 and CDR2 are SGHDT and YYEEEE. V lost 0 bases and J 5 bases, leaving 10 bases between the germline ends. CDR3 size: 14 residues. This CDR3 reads CASSLVSSQDTQYF. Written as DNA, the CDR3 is TGTGCCAGCAGCTTGGTGTCTAGTCAAGATACGCAGTATTTT.

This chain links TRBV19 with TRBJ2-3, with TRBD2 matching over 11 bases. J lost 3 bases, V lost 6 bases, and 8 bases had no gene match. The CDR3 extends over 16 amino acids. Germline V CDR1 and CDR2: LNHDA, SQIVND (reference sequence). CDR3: CASSSLAGGLTDTQYF. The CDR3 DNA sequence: TGTGCCAGTAGCTCATTAGCGGGAGGGCTAACAGATACGCAGTATTTT.

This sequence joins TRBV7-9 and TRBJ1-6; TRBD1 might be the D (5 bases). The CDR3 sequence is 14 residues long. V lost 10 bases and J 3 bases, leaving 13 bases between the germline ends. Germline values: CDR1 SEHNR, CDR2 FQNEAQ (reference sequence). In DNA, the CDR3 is TGTGCCATCTCGGGGGATGGCTATAATTCACCCCTCCACTTT. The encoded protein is CAISGDGYNSPLHF.

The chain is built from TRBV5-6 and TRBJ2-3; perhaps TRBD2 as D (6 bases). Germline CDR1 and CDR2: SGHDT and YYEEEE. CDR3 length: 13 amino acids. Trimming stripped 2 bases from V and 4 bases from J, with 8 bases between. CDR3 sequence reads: CASSFGGSDTQYF. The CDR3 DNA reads TGTGCCAGCAGCTTCGGAGGGTCAGATACGCAGTATTTT.

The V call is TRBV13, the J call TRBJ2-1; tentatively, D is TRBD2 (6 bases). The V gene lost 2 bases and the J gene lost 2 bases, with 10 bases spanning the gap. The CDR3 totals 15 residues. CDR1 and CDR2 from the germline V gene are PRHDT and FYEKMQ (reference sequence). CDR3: CASSLTGLPYNEQFF. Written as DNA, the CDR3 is TGTGCCAGCAGCTTAACGGGACTCCCCTACAATGAGCAGTTCTTC. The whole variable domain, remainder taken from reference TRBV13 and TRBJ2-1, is AAGVIQSPRHLIKEKRETATLKCYPIPRHDTVYWYQQGPGQDPQFLISFYEKMQSDKGSIPDRFSAQQFSDYHSELNMSSLELGDSALYFCASSLTGLPYNEQFFGPGTRLTVL.

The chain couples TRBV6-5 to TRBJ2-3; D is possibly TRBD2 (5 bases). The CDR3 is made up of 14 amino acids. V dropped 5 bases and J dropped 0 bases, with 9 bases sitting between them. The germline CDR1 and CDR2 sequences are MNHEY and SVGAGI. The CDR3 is CASSERTSTDTQYF. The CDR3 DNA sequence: TGTGCCAGCAGTGAGCGGACTAGCACAGATACGCAGTATTTT.

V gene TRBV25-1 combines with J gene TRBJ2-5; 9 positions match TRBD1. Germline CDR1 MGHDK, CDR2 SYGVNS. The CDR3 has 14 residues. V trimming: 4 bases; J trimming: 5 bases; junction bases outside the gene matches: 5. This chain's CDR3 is CASSAGQGTETQYF. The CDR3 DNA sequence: TGTGCCAGCAGTGCCGGACAGGGGACGGAGACCCAGTACTTC.

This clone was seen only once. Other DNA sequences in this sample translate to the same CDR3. The CDR3 coding sequence is TGTGCCAGCAGCGTAGGAGCTAGCGGATCCTACGAGCAGTACTTC. Its translation: CASSVGASGSYEQYF. V gene TRBV9 combines with J gene TRBJ2-7; 7 nucleotides match TRBD2. Germline loops: CDR1 SGDLS, CDR2 YYNGEE. With 0 bases clipped from V and 1 base from J, the junction kept 4 bases outside the gene matches. The CDR3 extends over 15 amino acids.

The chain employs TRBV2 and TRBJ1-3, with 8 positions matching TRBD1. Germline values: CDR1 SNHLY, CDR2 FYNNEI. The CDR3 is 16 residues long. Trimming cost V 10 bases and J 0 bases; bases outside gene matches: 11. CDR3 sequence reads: CATTPETGDSGNTIYF. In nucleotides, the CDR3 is TGTGCCACCACACCTGAGACAGGGGACTCTGGAAACACCATATATTTT.

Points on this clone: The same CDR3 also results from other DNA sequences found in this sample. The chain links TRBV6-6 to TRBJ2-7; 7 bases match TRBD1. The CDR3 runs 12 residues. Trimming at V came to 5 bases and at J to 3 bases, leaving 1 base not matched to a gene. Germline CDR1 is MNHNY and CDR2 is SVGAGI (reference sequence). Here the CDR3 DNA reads TGTGCCAGCAGTCCAGGGGGCTACGAGCAGTACTTC. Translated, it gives CASSPGGYEQYF.

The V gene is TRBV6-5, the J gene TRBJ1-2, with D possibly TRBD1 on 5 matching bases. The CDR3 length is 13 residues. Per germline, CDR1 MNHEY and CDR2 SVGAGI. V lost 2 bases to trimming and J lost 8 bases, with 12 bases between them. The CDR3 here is CASSYGEGEGYTF. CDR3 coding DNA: TGTGCCAGCAGTTACGGAGAAGGGGAGGGCTACACCTTC.